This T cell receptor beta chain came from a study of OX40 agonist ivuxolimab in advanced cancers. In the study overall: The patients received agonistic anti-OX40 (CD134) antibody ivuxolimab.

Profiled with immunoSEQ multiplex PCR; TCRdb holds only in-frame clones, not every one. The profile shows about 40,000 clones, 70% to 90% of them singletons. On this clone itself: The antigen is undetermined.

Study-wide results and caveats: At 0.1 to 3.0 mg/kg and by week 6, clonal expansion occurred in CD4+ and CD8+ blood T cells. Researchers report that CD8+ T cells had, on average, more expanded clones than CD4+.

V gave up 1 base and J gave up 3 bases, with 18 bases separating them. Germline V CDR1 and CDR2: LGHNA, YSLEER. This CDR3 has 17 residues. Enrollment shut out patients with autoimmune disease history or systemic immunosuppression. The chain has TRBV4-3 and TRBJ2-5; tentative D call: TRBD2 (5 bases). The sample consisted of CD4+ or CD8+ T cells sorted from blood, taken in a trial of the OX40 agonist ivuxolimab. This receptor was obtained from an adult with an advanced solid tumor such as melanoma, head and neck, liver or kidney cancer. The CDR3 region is CASSQGMGIGLEETQYF. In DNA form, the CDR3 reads TGCGCCAGCAGCCAAGGAATGGGCATAGGACTTGAAGAGACCCAGTACTTC.